This T cell receptor (beta chain) was recovered during a study of patients and donors after allogeneic stem cell transplantation. The CDR3 length is 17 residues. The ends lost 5 bases at V and 3 bases at J; junction bases unmatched: 10. Germline V CDR1 and CDR2: SGHNT, YENEEA. The sample holds a few counts of this clonotype. TCRdb re-analysed the RT-PCR reads in MiXCR, keeping a single row per CDR3 protein. Of approximately 61,000 distinct CDR3 sequences in the sample, about an eighth were seen once. Material for sequencing was blood, either unsorted or a sorted T cell fraction (not recorded which). The gene calls are TRBV11-3 and TRBJ2-1; the match to TRBD2 covers 10 bases. This sequence originates from a human donor who was either an allogeneic HSCT recipient or a stem cell or donor lymphocyte infusion donor (not recorded which). It is not recorded whose cells these are; they may come from a transplant donor. CDR3 DNA sequence: TGTGCCAGCAGCCCTCGTCTAGCGGGAGTGATCTACAATGAGCAGTTCTTC. This encodes CASSPRLAGVIYNEQFF.